This entry lists 27 T cell receptor beta chains sequenced from one sample in a study of blood T cell repertoires in COVID-19. Only in-frame clones appear in the TCRdb table, and some are missing; sequencing was by immunoSEQ multiplex PCR. This table has approximately 360,000 clones, roughly 90% appearing once. Sequencing was done on a sample of PBMCs or T cells enriched from blood (not recorded which). These receptors originate from a woman aged 30 to 39 with acute COVID-19.

The chain recombines TRBV7-9 with TRBJ2-7; a weak D match, TRBD2 (6 bases). The CDR3 runs 15 residues. The germline V gene has CDR1 SEHNR and CDR2 FQNEAQ (reference sequence). Between the trimmed V and J ends, which lost 3 bases and 6 bases, there was a span of 18 bases. The CDR3 nucleotides read TGTGCCAGCAGCTTGATTAGCGGCGAGTTAAGCGAGCAGTACTTC. Translating gives CASSLISGELSEQYF.

The chain is built from TRBV30 and TRBJ2-2; 7 nucleotides agree with TRBD2. In germline, CDR1 is GTSNPN, CDR2 SVGIG (reference sequence). The CDR3 length is 13 residues. Trimming took 3 bases from V and 7 from J; bases not matched to a gene: 5. The CDR3 region has the DNA TGTGCCTGGAGGCGGGGGTTTGTCGGGGAGCTGTTTTTT. This encodes CAWRRGFVGELFF.

This chain links TRBV6-6 with TRBJ2-5; D not certain. The V end was cut by 3 bases, the J end by 4 bases, with 9 bases between. Germline-derived CDR1 and CDR2 are MNHNY and SVGAGI (reference sequence). The CDR3 extends over 13 amino acids. The CDR3 DNA is TGTGCCAGCAGTTATGGCAGGATAGAGACCCAGTACTTC. This codes for CASSYGRIETQYF.

V usage is TRBV7-2 and J usage is TRBJ1-5; the D is unclear. Germline CDR1 and CDR2: SGHTA and FQGNSA. The CDR3 is made up of 13 amino acids. The V end was cut by 3 bases, the J end by 7 bases, with 10 bases between. DNA for the CDR3: TGTGCCAGCAGCTTTGGGAGGAACCAGCCCCAGCATTTT. This sequence encodes CASSFGRNQPQHF.

The rearrangement joins TRBV28 to TRBJ2-7; perhaps TRBD2 as D (7 bases). V was trimmed by 5 bases and J by 7 bases, leaving 18 bases between them. The germline V gene has CDR1 MDHEN and CDR2 SYDVKM. The CDR3 contains 14 residues. This CDR3 is CASSTRTGGREQYF. The CDR3 bases are TGTGCCAGCAGTACGAGAACCGGGGGGCGGGAGCAGTACTTC.

The V and J genes are TRBV11-2 and TRBJ1-5, with 8 bases that match TRBD1. Germline values: CDR1 SGHAT, CDR2 FQNNGV. The CDR3 covers 15 residues. V gave up 3 bases and J gave up 5 bases; unmatched junction bases: 6. In nucleotides, the CDR3 is TGTGCCAGCAGCTTCGCGACAGGGGAGCATCAGCCCCAGCATTTT. The encoded protein is CASSFATGEHQPQHF.

V gene TRBV5-1 combines with J gene TRBJ1-3; no clear D. The CDR3 loop spans 15 amino acids. Germline CDR1 SGHRS, CDR2 YFSETQ. With 4 bases removed from V and 8 bases from J, the gap between germline ends came to 19 bases. The DNA for the CDR3 is TGCGCCAGCAGCAGGTCGCCCGACCCGGAGTACACCATATATTTT. Translated, it gives CASSRSPDPEYTIYF.

The chain is built from TRBV11-2 and TRBJ2-3, with D perhaps TRBD1 (5 bases). Between the trimmed V and J ends, which lost 4 bases and 3 bases, there was a span of 17 bases. The CDR3 totals 16 residues. Germline CDR1 SGHAT, CDR2 FQNNGV. The CDR3: CASSYPQGGGTDTQYF. The CDR3 region has the DNA TGTGCCAGCAGCTACCCCCAGGGTGGTGGGACAGATACGCAGTATTTT.

V usage is TRBV25-1 and J usage is TRBJ2-7; D may be TRBD1 (6 bases). The V gene's germline CDR1 is MGHDK and CDR2 SYGVNS. The CDR3 covers 14 residues. Trimming cost V 1 base and J 6 bases, with 13 bases left between them. The CDR3 region has the DNA TGTGCCAGCAGTGAATTTGTAGGACAGAGCGAGCAGTACTTC. It translates to CASSEFVGQSEQYF.

The rearrangement joins TRBV7-6 to TRBJ1-3; 9 bases fit TRBD1. The J segment lost 2 bases and the V segment lost 1 base, leaving 9 bases of the junction unmatched. The CDR3 is 18 residues long. Looked up from germline, CDR1 is SGHVS and CDR2 is FNYEAQ. The CDR3 sequence: CASSLVGTGRYAGNTIYF. Written as DNA, the CDR3 is TGTGCCAGCAGCTTAGTGGGGACAGGGCGTTACGCTGGAAACACCATATATTTT.

The gene calls are TRBV4-1 and TRBJ1-2; 7 positions match TRBD1. This CDR3 region has 16 residues. Germline lookup yields CDR1 MGHRA and CDR2 YSYEKL. The V and J ends lost 0 bases and 4 bases, in that order; junction bases with no gene match: 8. CDR3 DNA: TGCGCCAGCAGCCAAGATCTGGCAGGGGGACTCTATGGCTACACCTTC. This codes for CASSQDLAGGLYGYTF.

J is TRBJ2-2 and V is TRBV24-1, with D tentatively TRBD1 (5 bases). The germline V gene encodes CDR1 KGHDR and CDR2 SFDVKD. The ends were cut back, 5 bases at V and 5 bases at J, with 8 bases in the middle. CDR3 length: 13 residues. This CDR3 reads CATSGGRTGELFF. CDR3 DNA sequence: TGTGCCACCAGTGGGGGCAGAACCGGGGAGCTGTTTTTT.

The V gene is TRBV18, the J gene TRBJ2-2; 11 bases align to TRBD2. Per germline, CDR1 KGHSH and CDR2 LQKENI. V shed 2 bases, J shed 3 bases, and the junction held 5 bases outside the gene matches. This CDR3 region has 17 residues. The CDR3 coding sequence is TGTGCCAGCTCACCAACTAGCGGGGGTTTTCACACCGGGGAGCTGTTTTTT. It encodes CASSPTSGGFHTGELFF. Combining the CDR3 with reference TRBV18 and TRBJ2-2 gives the whole variable domain NAGVMQNPRHLVRRRGQEARLRCSPMKGHSHVYWYRQLPEEGLKFMVYLQKENIIDESGMPKERFSAEFPKEGPSILRIQQVVRGDSAAYFCASSPTSGGFHTGELFFGEGSRLTVL.

The rearrangement uses TRBV27 and TRBJ1-5; D is unresolved. Trimming shortened V by 4 bases and J by 4 bases, and 14 bases separated the two germline ends. Germline assignment: CDR1 MNHEY and CDR2 SMNVEV (reference sequence). There are 15 residues in the CDR3. CDR3 loop: CASSSGTAENQPQHF. DNA of the CDR3: TGTGCCAGCAGTTCCGGTACAGCCGAGAATCAGCCCCAGCATTTT.

The rearrangement uses TRBV5-6 and TRBJ1-2; no definite D call. The V end lost 1 base, the J end lost 7 bases, and 5 bases lay between the germline ends. Germline V gives CDR1 SGHDT, CDR2 YYEEEE. The CDR3 runs to 11 residues. The CDR3 coding sequence is TGTGCCAGCAGCTTGTTCGGTGGCTACACCTTC. Its translation is CASSLFGGYTF.

The rearrangement uses TRBV6-5 and TRBJ1-5; possible D gene TRBD1, 5 bases. CDR1 is MNHEY and CDR2 is SVGAGI in the germline V gene. With 8 bases removed from V and 11 bases from J, the gap between germline ends came to 16 bases. This CDR3 has 12 amino acids. The CDR3 DNA reads as TGTGCCAGCGGGGCCGGGCCTTCGGCCCAGCATTTT. Its protein product is CASGAGPSAQHF.

This clone has a handful of counts. The V and J genes are TRBV19 and TRBJ2-7; 14 nucleotides align to TRBD2. Losses at the gene ends were 5 bases for V and 3 bases for J; bases not matched to a gene: 12. This CDR3 region has 18 residues. Per germline, CDR1 LNHDA and CDR2 SQIVND (reference sequence). Here the CDR3 reads CASSRRRLAGGPFYEQYF. The CDR3, as DNA: TGTGCCAGTAGTCGACGCAGACTAGCGGGGGGGCCTTTCTACGAGCAGTACTTC.

This chain links TRBV18 with TRBJ1-2; TRBD1 agrees at 7 bases. The trim removed 5 bases at V and 8 bases at J, leaving 14 bases unmatched. CDR1 and CDR2 from the germline V gene are KGHSH and LQKENI. There are 15 residues in the CDR3. The CDR3 spells CASSNDRVQTRGYTF. The CDR3 nucleotides are TGTGCCAGCTCAAATGACAGGGTCCAAACGCGGGGCTACACCTTC.

This clone was recorded a few times. The chain couples TRBV9 to TRBJ2-1; 7 bases align to TRBD1. Germline lookup yields CDR1 SGDLS and CDR2 YYNGEE. This CDR3 comprises 15 residues. V dropped 6 bases and J dropped 7; count of bases not matched to a gene: 13. The CDR3 sequence is CASNTGTALYNEQFF. The CDR3 nucleotides read TGTGCCAGCAACACCGGGACAGCCCTCTATAATGAGCAGTTCTTC.

The chain is built from TRBV2 and TRBJ2-1, with D possibly being TRBD2 (6 bases). Germline V gene lookup returns CDR1 SNHLY and CDR2 FYNNEI. With 4 bases removed from V and 1 base from J, the gap between germline ends came to 14 bases. The CDR3 extends over 16 amino acids. CDR3 nucleotide sequence: TGTGCCAGCAGTGGGGGACTCCTGCTTTCCTACAATGAGCAGTTCTTC. This translates into CASSGGLLLSYNEQFF.

This chain links TRBV29-1 with TRBJ1-1; tentatively, D is TRBD1 (5 bases). V was shortened by 1 base and J by 3 bases, with 12 bases between the two germline ends. The CDR3 is 14 residues long. In germline, CDR1 is SQVTM, CDR2 ANQGSEA. The CDR3 sequence is CSVEGRDSHTEAFF. CDR3 sequence (DNA): TGCAGCGTTGAAGGTCGGGACTCCCACACTGAAGCTTTCTTT.

V is TRBV5-1 and J is TRBJ2-7; a possible D gene is TRBD1 (6 bases). This CDR3 is built from 16 residues. Trimming removed 3 bases from V and 2 bases from J, with 18 bases in between. Germline lookup yields CDR1 SGHRS and CDR2 YFSETQ. The CDR3 loop is CASSSGLTGNTYEQYF. DNA for the CDR3: TGCGCCAGCAGCTCGGGTTTGACAGGCAATACCTACGAGCAGTACTTC.

In regard to this clone: Other DNA variants within this sample encode the same CDR3. This chain uses TRBV9 with TRBJ2-7, with a possible D match to TRBD1 (5 bases). V dropped 0 bases and J dropped 1 base, with 8 bases sitting between them. The V gene's germline CDR1 is SGDLS and CDR2 YYNGEE. CDR3 length: 14 residues. CDR3 in amino acids: CASSVGAGSYEQYF. CDR3 sequence (DNA): TGTGCCAGCAGCGTAGGGGCAGGGTCCTACGAGCAGTACTTC. The whole variable domain, filled in from reference TRBV9 and TRBJ2-7, reads DSGVTQTPKHLITATGQRVTLRCSPRSGDLSVYWYQQSLDQGLQFLIQYYNGEERAKGNILERFSAQQFPDLHSELNLSSLELGDSALYFCASSVGAGSYEQYFGPGTRLTVT.

This chain uses TRBV27 with TRBJ2-6; TRBD1 matches at 7 bases. Unmatched junction bases numbered 12, after V lost 10 bases and J lost 0 bases. Per germline, CDR1 MNHEY and CDR2 SMNVEV (reference sequence). The CDR3 has 17 amino acids. In DNA, the CDR3 is TGTGCCACTTCCCCAGGGGACAGATACTCTGGGGCCAACGTCCTGACTTTC. The encoded protein is CATSPGDRYSGANVLTF.

This chain uses TRBV6-2 or TRBV6-3 with TRBJ2-3; 15 nucleotides agree with TRBD2. Germline values: CDR1 MNHEY, CDR2 SVGEGT. The CDR3 sequence is 19 residues long. V was pared by 1 base and J by 2 bases, with 7 bases of the junction left unmatched. The CDR3 is CASSYWSGLAGGDTDTQYF. The CDR3 nucleotides read TGTGCCAGCAGTTACTGGTCGGGACTAGCGGGGGGCGACACAGATACGCAGTATTTT.

V usage is TRBV12-3 or TRBV12-4 and J usage is TRBJ1-4, with unresolved D. CDR3 length: 12 amino acids. Trimming left V 4 bases short and J 8 bases short, with 8 bases between. The CDR3 spells CASSWAGEKLFF. The CDR3 DNA reads as TGTGCCAGCAGTTGGGCTGGGGAAAAACTGTTTTTT.

This clone was detected only once. V gene TRBV19 combines with J gene TRBJ1-5, with D maybe TRBD1 (5 bases). Germline CDR1 reads LNHDA; CDR2 reads SQIVND (reference sequence). V was trimmed by 7 bases and J by 0 bases, leaving 22 bases between them. This CDR3 region has 18 residues. The chain's CDR3 is CASTDSRDGRYSNQPQHF. The CDR3 DNA is TGTGCCAGTACCGACTCGCGGGACGGCCGTTATAGCAATCAGCCCCAGCATTTT.